Detailed here is one T cell receptor (beta chain). The record originates from a study of T cells expressing NK-cell markers. Reprocessing the 5' RACE reads, TCRdb reports a single entry for every CDR3 protein and omits DNA. This table holds approximately 380,000 distinct CDR3 sequences. This receptor was identified in a man aged 18-75 years in good health. Sequencing was carried out using blood T cells: a sorted CD56 or NKG2C T cell subset, CD4+ or CD8+ T cells, or bulk PBMC T cells (not recorded which).

CDR3 amino acids: CASSSPAIAGGLTDTQYF. This chain joins TRBV11-2 and TRBJ2-3; TCRdb selects TRBD2, and the lack of DNA leaves this call unchecked. This CDR3 comprises 18 residues. Germline V gene lookup returns CDR1 SGHAT and CDR2 FQNNGV.